One T cell receptor (beta chain) is described in this entry. Germline values: CDR1 PRHDT, CDR2 FYEKMQ (reference sequence). This CDR3 spans 14 amino acids. V lost 5 bases and J lost 7, with 15 bases in between. This table comes from immunoSEQ multiplex PCR, and its TCRdb copy is limited to in-frame clones, with some not included. The sample records tens of thousands of clones, around 91% being singletons. The data were obtained in a study of graft-versus-host responses after intestinal transplantation. The sequencing used PBMCs, collected around 120 days after intestinal transplantation. This chain uses TRBV13 with TRBJ2-1; maybe TRBD1 (6 bases). The receptor comes from a human patient who received an intestinal transplant, so some T cells may come from the graft donor. CDR3 sequence: CASSTQQGDNEQFF. The CDR3 DNA sequence: TGTGCCAGCAGCACCCAACAGGGAGATAATGAGCAGTTCTTC.